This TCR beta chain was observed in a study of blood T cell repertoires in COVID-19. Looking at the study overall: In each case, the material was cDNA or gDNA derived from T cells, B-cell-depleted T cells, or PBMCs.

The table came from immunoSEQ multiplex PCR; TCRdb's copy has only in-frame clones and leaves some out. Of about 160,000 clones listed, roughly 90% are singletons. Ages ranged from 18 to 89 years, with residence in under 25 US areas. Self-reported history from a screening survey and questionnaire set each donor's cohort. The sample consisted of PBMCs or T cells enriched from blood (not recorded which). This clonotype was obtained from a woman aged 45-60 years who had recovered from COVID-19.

CDR3 DNA sequence: TGTGCCAGCTCACCACGAGATTCCACCGGGGAGCTGTTTTTT. Its translation: CASSPRDSTGELFF. This chain connects TRBV18 to TRBJ2-2, with no clear D. The CDR3 totals 14 residues. The V gene lost 1 base and the J gene lost 4 bases, with 7 bases spanning the gap. Germline-derived CDR1 and CDR2 are KGHSH and LQKENI.